Sequencing of this T cell receptor beta chain was carried out in a study of T-cell memory formation after mild COVID-19. Germline CDR1 reads SGDLS; CDR2 reads YYNGEE. This CDR3 region has 14 residues. V gave up 4 bases and J gave up 1 base, with 11 bases separating them. A remark on this clonotype: What it recognizes is unknown.

From the 5' RACE reads, TCRdb called clonotypes with MiXCR, one entry per CDR3 protein. The top ten hold around 12% of the sample, which has about 160,000 distinct CDR3 sequences, about 28% seen once. Whole-study findings and limits: Of the contracting clones, CD4+ ones lay mainly in CM and EM, and CD8+ ones in EMRA. CD4/CD8 balance characterized clones contracting day 15 to 85, and CD4+ skew characterized later expanders.

V and J are TRBV9 and TRBJ1-1; the D is unclear. The clonotype comes from an adult woman who had mild COVID-19 (a few samples of this study predate the infection). Cell type and time point are not known. The sample taken for sequencing was PBMCs or a T cell subset sorted from them (not recorded which). The CDR3 DNA reads TGTGCCAGCAGCCCCGGACTCACGAACACTGAAGCTTTCTTT. It translates to CASSPGLTNTEAFF.